The 2 T cell receptor beta chains presented below share a single source sample, sequenced in a study of T-cell reconstitution after alpha-beta-depleted transplantation in children. Unique molecular identifiers featured in how the TCRbeta library was prepared. From the PCR reads, TCRdb called clonotypes with MiXCR, one entry per CDR3 protein. Of a few hundred thousand distinct CDR3 sequences in the sample, 25% to 30% were seen once. The sample here was PBMCs, taken before TCRalphabeta/CD19-depleted stem cell transplant. These receptors all stem from a boy under two years old with Wiskott-Aldrich syndrome, due to receive a stem cell transplant.

The chain joins TRBV6-5 to TRBJ2-4; the D gene is possibly TRBD2 (5 bases). V was cut by 4 bases and J by 9 bases, with 16 bases left in between. Germline V CDR1 and CDR2: MNHEY, SVGAGI. This CDR3 comprises 14 residues. CDR3 coding DNA: TGTGCCAGCAGTTTGTCGGTGCTAGGGAGCATTCAGTACTTC. Translated: CASSLSVLGSIQYF.

V and J are TRBV5-1 and TRBJ1-1, with 7 positions matching TRBD1. The ends lost 3 bases at V and 3 bases at J; junction bases unmatched: 14. CDR3 size: 17 residues. The germline V gene has CDR1 SGHRS and CDR2 YFSETQ. Written as DNA, the CDR3 is TGCGCCAGCAGCTATGACAGGGCTGAGGCCGCGTACACTGAAGCTTTCTTT. It translates to CASSYDRAEAAYTEAFF.